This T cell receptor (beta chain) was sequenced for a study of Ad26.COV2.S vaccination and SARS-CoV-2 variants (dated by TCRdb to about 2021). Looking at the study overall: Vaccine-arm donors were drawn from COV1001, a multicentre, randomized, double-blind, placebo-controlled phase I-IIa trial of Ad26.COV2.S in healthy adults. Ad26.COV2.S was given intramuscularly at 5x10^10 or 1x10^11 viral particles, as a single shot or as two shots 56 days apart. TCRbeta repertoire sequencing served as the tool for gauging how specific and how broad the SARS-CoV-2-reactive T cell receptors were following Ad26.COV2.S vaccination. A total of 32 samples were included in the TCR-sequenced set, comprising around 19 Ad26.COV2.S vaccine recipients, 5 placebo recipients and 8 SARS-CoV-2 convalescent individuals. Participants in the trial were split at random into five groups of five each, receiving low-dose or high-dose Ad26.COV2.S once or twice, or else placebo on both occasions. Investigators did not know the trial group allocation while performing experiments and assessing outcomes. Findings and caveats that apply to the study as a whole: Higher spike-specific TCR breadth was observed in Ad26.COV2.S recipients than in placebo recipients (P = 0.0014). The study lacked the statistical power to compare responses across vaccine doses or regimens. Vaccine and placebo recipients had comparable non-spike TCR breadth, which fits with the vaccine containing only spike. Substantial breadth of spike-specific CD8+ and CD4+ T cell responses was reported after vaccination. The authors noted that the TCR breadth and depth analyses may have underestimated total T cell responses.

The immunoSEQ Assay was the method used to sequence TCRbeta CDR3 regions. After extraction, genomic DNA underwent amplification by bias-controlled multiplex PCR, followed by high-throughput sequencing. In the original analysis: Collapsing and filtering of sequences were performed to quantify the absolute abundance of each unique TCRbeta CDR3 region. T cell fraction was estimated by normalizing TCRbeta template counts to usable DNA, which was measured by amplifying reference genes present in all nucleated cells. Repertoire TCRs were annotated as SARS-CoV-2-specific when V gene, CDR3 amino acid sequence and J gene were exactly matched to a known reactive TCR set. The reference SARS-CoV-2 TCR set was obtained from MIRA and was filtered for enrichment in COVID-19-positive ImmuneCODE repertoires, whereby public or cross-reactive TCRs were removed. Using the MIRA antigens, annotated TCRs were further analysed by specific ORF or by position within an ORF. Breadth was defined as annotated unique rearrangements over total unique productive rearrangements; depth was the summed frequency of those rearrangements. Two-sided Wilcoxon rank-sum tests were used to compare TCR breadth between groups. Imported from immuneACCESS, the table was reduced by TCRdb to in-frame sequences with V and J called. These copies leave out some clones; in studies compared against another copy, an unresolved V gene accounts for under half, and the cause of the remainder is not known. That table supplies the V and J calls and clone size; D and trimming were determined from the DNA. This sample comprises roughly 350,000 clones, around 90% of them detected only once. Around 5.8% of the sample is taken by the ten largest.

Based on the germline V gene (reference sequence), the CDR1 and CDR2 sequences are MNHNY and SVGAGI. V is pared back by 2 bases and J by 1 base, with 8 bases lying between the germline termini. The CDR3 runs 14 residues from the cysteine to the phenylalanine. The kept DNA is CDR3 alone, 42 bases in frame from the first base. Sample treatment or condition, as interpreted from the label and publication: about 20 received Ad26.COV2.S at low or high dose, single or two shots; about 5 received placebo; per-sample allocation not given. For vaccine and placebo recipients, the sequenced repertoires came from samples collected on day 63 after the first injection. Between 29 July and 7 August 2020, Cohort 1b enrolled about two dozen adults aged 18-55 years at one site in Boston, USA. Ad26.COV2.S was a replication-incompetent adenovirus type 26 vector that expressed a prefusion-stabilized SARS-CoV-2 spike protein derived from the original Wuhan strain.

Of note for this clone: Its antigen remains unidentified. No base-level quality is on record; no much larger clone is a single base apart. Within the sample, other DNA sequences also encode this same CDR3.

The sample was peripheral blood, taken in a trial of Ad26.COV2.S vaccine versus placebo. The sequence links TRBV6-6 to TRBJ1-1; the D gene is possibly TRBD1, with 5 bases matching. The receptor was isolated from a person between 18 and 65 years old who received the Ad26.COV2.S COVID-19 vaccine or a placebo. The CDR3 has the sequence CASSYGGRNTEAFF. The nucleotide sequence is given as TGTGCCAGCAGTTACGGGGGACGGAACACTGAAGCTTTCTTT.